The rows below give T cell receptor beta chains drawn from one sample of a study of beta chain features in type 1 diabetes. Here immunoSEQ multiplex PCR was the method, and the copy in TCRdb shows in-frame clones only, minus some. Of over 200,000 clones in the sample, about a tenth were seen once. Sequencing was carried out using naive CD4+ T cells from blood. These receptors originate from a man aged 25 to 45 with type 1 diabetes. The CDR3 runs from the conserved cysteine through the conserved F or W. Each record gives: CDR3 DNA, CDR3 protein, V gene, clone size, D gene, J gene. D genes are given only for firm matches. Clone size is given for some rows only: seen once, a few or many times, or a class if the clone is expanded.

cdr3_nt: TGTGCCTGGAGTGTAGGGGGCGCAGCCTATCAGCCCCAGCATTTT
cdr3_aa: CAWSVGGAAYQPQHF
v_call: TRBV30
clone_size: NA
d_call: TRBD1
j_call: TRBJ1-5

cdr3_nt: TGTGCCAGCAGCCATCTCTCTGCCGGGGGGAAGTACAATGAGCAGTTCTTC
cdr3_aa: CASSHLSAGGKYNEQFF
v_call: TRBV4-2
clone_size: few
d_call: TRBD2
j_call: TRBJ2-1

cdr3_nt: TGTGCCAGCAGCAGGGGGTGGGCAGATACGCAGTATTTT
cdr3_aa: CASSRGWADTQYF
v_call: TRBV7-2
clone_size: few
d_call: NA
j_call: TRBJ2-3

cdr3_nt: TGTGCCAGCAGCGGTCCGGAAGGGGGTTTGAGTGAGCAGTTCTTC
cdr3_aa: CASSGPEGGLSEQFF
v_call: TRBV7-9
clone_size: NA
d_call: NA
j_call: TRBJ2-1

cdr3_nt: TGTGCCAGCAGCGTAGTGGAGGCGGGGTTGCAGTTCTTC
cdr3_aa: CASSVVEAGLQFF
v_call: TRBV9
clone_size: few
d_call: NA
j_call: TRBJ2-1

cdr3_nt: TGTGCCAGCAGCCAAGCGTCCCTTCAGGGCGGGGGGGCAACAGATACGCAGTATTTT
cdr3_aa: CASSQASLQGGGATDTQYF
v_call: TRBV4-2
clone_size: NA
d_call: TRBD2
j_call: TRBJ2-3

cdr3_nt: TGTGCCAGCAGTGACAGGACCAGTTACGAGCAGTACTTC
cdr3_aa: CASSDRTSYEQYF
v_call: TRBV28
clone_size: few
d_call: NA
j_call: TRBJ2-7

cdr3_nt: TGTGCCAGCAGCGTAGGATGGGGGGGGGCCTCCCTCCCAGATACGCAGTATTTT
cdr3_aa: CASSVGWGGASLPDTQYF
v_call: TRBV9
clone_size: NA
d_call: NA
j_call: TRBJ2-3

cdr3_nt: TGTGCCAGCAGCTTAAGCAGTTACAATGAGCAGTTCTTC
cdr3_aa: CASSLSSYNEQFF
v_call: TRBV7-3
clone_size: few
d_call: NA
j_call: TRBJ2-1

cdr3_nt: TGTGCCAGCAGTTACTATGGGGCGCTAAGGGATGGCTACACCTTC
cdr3_aa: CASSYYGALRDGYTF
v_call: TRBV6-5
clone_size: NA
d_call: NA
j_call: TRBJ1-2

cdr3_nt: TGTGCCAGCAGTGGACAGGGTTCAGGTCAGCCCCAGCATTTT
cdr3_aa: CASSGQGSGQPQHF
v_call: TRBV6-5
clone_size: NA
d_call: TRBD1
j_call: TRBJ1-5

cdr3_nt: TGTGCCAGCTCACCGTTGGCGGGGGGCTCCCAAGAGACCCAGTACTTC
cdr3_aa: CASSPLAGGSQETQYF
v_call: TRBV18
clone_size: few
d_call: TRBD2
j_call: TRBJ2-5

cdr3_nt: TGTGCCAGCAGCCCCCGAGCGGGGGGCCGAACCTACGAGCAGTACTTC
cdr3_aa: CASSPRAGGRTYEQYF
v_call: TRBV9
clone_size: few
d_call: TRBD2
j_call: TRBJ2-7

cdr3_nt: TGCGCCAGCAGCTTACTAGGTAATGAGCAGTTCTTC
cdr3_aa: CASSLLGNEQFF
v_call: TRBV5-1
clone_size: NA
d_call: NA
j_call: TRBJ2-1

cdr3_nt: TGTGCCTGGAGTACTTATAGCAATCAGCCCCAGCATTTT
cdr3_aa: CAWSTYSNQPQHF
v_call: TRBV30
clone_size: NA
d_call: NA
j_call: TRBJ1-5

cdr3_nt: TGTGCCAGCAGCGTCCAGACAGGGGATGAGCAGTTCTTC
cdr3_aa: CASSVQTGDEQFF
v_call: TRBV7-3
clone_size: few
d_call: TRBD1
j_call: TRBJ2-1

cdr3_nt: TGCGCCAGCAGCCAAGGACTAGCGGGGGCCTACGAGCAGTACTTC
cdr3_aa: CASSQGLAGAYEQYF
v_call: TRBV4-1
clone_size: few
d_call: TRBD2
j_call: TRBJ2-7

cdr3_nt: TGCGCCAGCAGCCGCCTCCGGGACACGACCGAGCAGTACTTC
cdr3_aa: CASSRLRDTTEQYF
v_call: TRBV4-1
clone_size: few
d_call: NA
j_call: TRBJ2-7

cdr3_nt: TGCAGTGCTAGATCTCTTAGCGAGCAGTACTTC
cdr3_aa: CSARSLSEQYF
v_call: TRBV20-1
clone_size: NA
d_call: NA
j_call: TRBJ2-7

cdr3_nt: TGCGCCAGCAGCGGGACAGGGTTGAACACTGAAGCTTTCTTT
cdr3_aa: CASSGTGLNTEAFF
v_call: TRBV5-1
clone_size: few
d_call: TRBD1
j_call: TRBJ1-1

cdr3_nt: NA
cdr3_aa: CASSFGGGSEFF
v_call: TRBV5-4
clone_size: NA
d_call: NA
j_call: TRBJ2-1

cdr3_nt: TGTGCCAGCACTTGGGGGAGGAACACAGATACGCAGTATTTT
cdr3_aa: CASTWGRNTDTQYF
v_call: TRBV28
clone_size: NA
d_call: NA
j_call: TRBJ2-3

cdr3_nt: TGTGCCAGCAGCTTGGACGCCGGGGGCACAGATACGCAGTATTTT
cdr3_aa: CASSLDAGGTDTQYF
v_call: TRBV5-6
clone_size: few
d_call: NA
j_call: TRBJ2-3

cdr3_nt: TGCGCCAGCAGCTTGGGAACAGGGCGAAGCTCCTACGAGCAGTACTTC
cdr3_aa: CASSLGTGRSSYEQYF
v_call: TRBV5-1
clone_size: NA
d_call: NA
j_call: TRBJ2-7

cdr3_nt: TGTGCCTGGGGGAAGGCGGAGGCCACTGAAGCTTTCTTT
cdr3_aa: CAWGKAEATEAFF
v_call: TRBV30
clone_size: NA
d_call: NA
j_call: TRBJ1-1

cdr3_nt: TGTGCCAGCAGTGCCTTAGGGGCGGCCCAGTACTTC
cdr3_aa: CASSALGAAQYF
v_call: TRBV9
clone_size: few
d_call: NA
j_call: TRBJ2-5

cdr3_nt: TGCGCCAGCAGCTTGGCGGTGGCAGGGGGCCCTGATGAGCAGTTCTTC
cdr3_aa: CASSLAVAGGPDEQFF
v_call: TRBV5-1
clone_size: NA
d_call: TRBD1
j_call: TRBJ2-1

cdr3_nt: TGTGCCAGCAGCTTAAGAAGCCTAGCGGGGGAGCTAGTCACAGATACGCAGTATTTT
cdr3_aa: CASSLRSLAGELVTDTQYF
v_call: TRBV7-2
clone_size: few
d_call: TRBD2
j_call: TRBJ2-3

cdr3_nt: TGCGCCAGCAGCTTGGGGAAGACTAGCGGGGCTAGCACAGATACGCAGTATTTT
cdr3_aa: CASSLGKTSGASTDTQYF
v_call: TRBV5-1
clone_size: NA
d_call: TRBD2
j_call: TRBJ2-3

cdr3_nt: TGTGCCTGCAGGGCAGGGGGTTACGAGCAGTACTTC
cdr3_aa: CACRAGGYEQYF
v_call: TRBV30
clone_size: NA
d_call: TRBD1
j_call: TRBJ2-7

cdr3_nt: TGTGCCAGTAGTGGATCCAGGGGCGGCGAGACCCAGTACTTC
cdr3_aa: CASSGSRGGETQYF
v_call: TRBV19
clone_size: few
d_call: NA
j_call: TRBJ2-5

cdr3_nt: TGTGCCAGTAGTACCAGGACAGCACCCCGTCGACTGAATCAGCCCCAGCATTTT
cdr3_aa: CASSTRTAPRRLNQPQHF
v_call: TRBV19
clone_size: NA
d_call: NA
j_call: TRBJ1-5

cdr3_nt: TGTGCCAGCAGCCGCGCGGGGGGCTCCTACGAGCAGTACTTC
cdr3_aa: CASSRAGGSYEQYF
v_call: TRBV4-2
clone_size: NA
d_call: TRBD2
j_call: TRBJ2-7

cdr3_nt: TGTGCCAGCAGCCGGTACAGGGGATTGGCGGACTGGAACACTGAAGCTTTCTTT
cdr3_aa: CASSRYRGLADWNTEAFF
v_call: TRBV11-2
clone_size: few
d_call: TRBD1
j_call: TRBJ1-1

cdr3_nt: TGTGCCAGCAGCGCGACTAGCGGACAAGAGACCCAGTACTTC
cdr3_aa: CASSATSGQETQYF
v_call: TRBV9
clone_size: NA
d_call: TRBD2
j_call: TRBJ2-5

cdr3_nt: TGCGCCAGCAGGGCTGGGACAGCTAACTATGGCTACACCTTC
cdr3_aa: CASRAGTANYGYTF
v_call: TRBV5-1
clone_size: NA
d_call: TRBD1
j_call: TRBJ1-2

cdr3_nt: TGCGCCAGCAGCTTGTACAGGCTCGACGAGCAGTACTTC
cdr3_aa: CASSLYRLDEQYF
v_call: TRBV5-1
clone_size: NA
d_call: NA
j_call: TRBJ2-7

cdr3_nt: TGTGCCTGGAGTGATGACAACTCCTACGAGCAGTACTTC
cdr3_aa: CAWSDDNSYEQYF
v_call: TRBV30
clone_size: few
d_call: NA
j_call: TRBJ2-7

cdr3_nt: TGTGCCAGCAGCTTTAAACGGGGGAGCACAGATACGCAGTATTTT
cdr3_aa: CASSFKRGSTDTQYF
v_call: TRBV5-4
clone_size: few
d_call: NA
j_call: TRBJ2-3

cdr3_nt: TGTGCCAGCAGTTCCCGACCCGAGAGGGCTTTCTTT
cdr3_aa: CASSSRPERAFF
v_call: TRBV28
clone_size: few
d_call: NA
j_call: TRBJ1-1

cdr3_nt: TGCGCCAGCAGCTCACTGACTTCCGCCGGGGAGCTGTTTTTT
cdr3_aa: CASSSLTSAGELFF
v_call: TRBV5-1
clone_size: few
d_call: NA
j_call: TRBJ2-2

cdr3_nt: TGTGCCAGCAGTGGGGGGAGGTCCTACGAGCAGTACTTC
cdr3_aa: CASSGGRSYEQYF
v_call: TRBV2
clone_size: few
d_call: NA
j_call: TRBJ2-7

cdr3_nt: TGCAGTGTTACTCTATCATACGAGCAGTACTTC
cdr3_aa: CSVTLSYEQYF
v_call: TRBV20-1
clone_size: NA
d_call: NA
j_call: TRBJ2-7

cdr3_nt: TGTGCCTGGAGCCCCGGGACTAGCGGGGCGTCGCGGACCCAGTACTTC
cdr3_aa: CAWSPGTSGASRTQYF
v_call: TRBV30
clone_size: NA
d_call: TRBD2
j_call: TRBJ2-5

cdr3_nt: TGTGCCAGCAGCTTGATAATGCAGGATTCACCCCTCCACTTT
cdr3_aa: CASSLIMQDSPLHF
v_call: TRBV5-6
clone_size: NA
d_call: NA
j_call: TRBJ1-6

cdr3_nt: TGTGCCAGCAGCGTATCGGACAAGCGAAACACCGGGGAGCTGTTTTTT
cdr3_aa: CASSVSDKRNTGELFF
v_call: TRBV9
clone_size: few
d_call: NA
j_call: TRBJ2-2

cdr3_nt: TGTGCCAGCAGCGTAGCCGTGGGCCGAGTATACGAGCAGTACTTC
cdr3_aa: CASSVAVGRVYEQYF
v_call: TRBV9
clone_size: NA
d_call: NA
j_call: TRBJ2-7

cdr3_nt: TGCGCCAGCACCTCCTGGGGACAGAACTATGGCTACACCTTC
cdr3_aa: CASTSWGQNYGYTF
v_call: TRBV4-1
clone_size: NA
d_call: TRBD1
j_call: TRBJ1-2

cdr3_nt: TGCGCCAGCAGCTCGACGGGTGCCTCCTACGAGCAGTACTTC
cdr3_aa: CASSSTGASYEQYF
v_call: TRBV5-1
clone_size: few
d_call: NA
j_call: TRBJ2-7

cdr3_nt: TGTGCCAGCAGCCTAACTCCGGGGGAGCCCCAGCATTTT
cdr3_aa: CASSLTPGEPQHF
v_call: TRBV7-2
clone_size: few
d_call: NA
j_call: TRBJ1-5

cdr3_nt: TGTGCCAGCAGCCAAGGGACAGTGTACCAAGAGACCCAGTACTTC
cdr3_aa: CASSQGTVYQETQYF
v_call: TRBV14
clone_size: NA
d_call: NA
j_call: TRBJ2-5

cdr3_nt: TGCGCCAGCAGCCAAGATGGGGGGAATCAGCCCCAGCATTTT
cdr3_aa: CASSQDGGNQPQHF
v_call: TRBV4-1
clone_size: NA
d_call: NA
j_call: TRBJ1-5

cdr3_nt: TGCGCCAGCAGCTTTGGAGAGAATCAGCCCCAGCATTTT
cdr3_aa: CASSFGENQPQHF
v_call: TRBV5-1
clone_size: NA
d_call: NA
j_call: TRBJ1-5

cdr3_nt: TGTGCCAGCAGTGACAGGGCCCAAGAGACCCAGTACTTC
cdr3_aa: CASSDRAQETQYF
v_call: TRBV2
clone_size: NA
d_call: NA
j_call: TRBJ2-5

cdr3_nt: TGTGCCAGCAGCAACGGGTATGAGCAGTTCTTC
cdr3_aa: CASSNGYEQFF
v_call: TRBV7-2
clone_size: few
d_call: NA
j_call: TRBJ2-1

cdr3_nt: TGCGCCAGCAGCTGGGGGACTAGCGGTACTAGCACAGATACGCAGTATTTT
cdr3_aa: CASSWGTSGTSTDTQYF
v_call: TRBV5-1
clone_size: few
d_call: TRBD2
j_call: TRBJ2-3

cdr3_nt: TGTGCCAGCAGCTCAAGACAGGGGGCCGCTGAAGCTTTCTTT
cdr3_aa: CASSSRQGAAEAFF
v_call: TRBV11-2
clone_size: few
d_call: TRBD1
j_call: TRBJ1-1

cdr3_nt: TGTGCCAGCAGTTTCAGGGGGACTAGCTCTGGGGCCAACGTCCTGACTTTC
cdr3_aa: CASSFRGTSSGANVLTF
v_call: TRBV27
clone_size: NA
d_call: NA
j_call: TRBJ2-6

cdr3_nt: TGTGCCAGCAGCCAAGACCGGGGACAGGACACGGATGGCTACACCTTC
cdr3_aa: CASSQDRGQDTDGYTF
v_call: TRBV4-2
clone_size: NA
d_call: TRBD1
j_call: TRBJ1-2